This T cell receptor beta chain was identified in a study of beta chain features in type 1 diabetes. The entirety of the isolated RNA underwent reverse transcription, so expressed TCRB transcripts were sequenced. Naive, central memory and regulatory T cell samples came to a mean of around 3.5 million reads. This table comes from immunoSEQ multiplex PCR, and its TCRdb copy is limited to in-frame clones, with some not included. This sample has around 250,000 clones, with roughly 13% found just once. Without exception, sorted populations had purity beyond 98%. Findings and caveats of the study: Still unanswered here is whether HLA type influences TCRB rearrangement. Moderate yet significant TCRB CDR3 shortening was seen in Type 1 diabetes patients in all four CD4+ subsets.

V lost 2 bases, J lost 11 bases, and 12 bases lay in between. This CDR3 has 12 amino acids. Germline CDR1 reads MDHEN; CDR2 reads SYDVKM. With respect to this clone: What it recognizes is unknown.

The chain is built from TRBV28 and TRBJ1-1; no definite D call. This sequence was found in a man aged 25 to 45 with type 1 diabetes. The sample consisted of naive CD4+ T cells from blood. DNA for the CDR3: TGTGCCAGCAGTTTAGGGTCCTACGGGGCTTTCTTT. This codes for CASSLGSYGAFF.